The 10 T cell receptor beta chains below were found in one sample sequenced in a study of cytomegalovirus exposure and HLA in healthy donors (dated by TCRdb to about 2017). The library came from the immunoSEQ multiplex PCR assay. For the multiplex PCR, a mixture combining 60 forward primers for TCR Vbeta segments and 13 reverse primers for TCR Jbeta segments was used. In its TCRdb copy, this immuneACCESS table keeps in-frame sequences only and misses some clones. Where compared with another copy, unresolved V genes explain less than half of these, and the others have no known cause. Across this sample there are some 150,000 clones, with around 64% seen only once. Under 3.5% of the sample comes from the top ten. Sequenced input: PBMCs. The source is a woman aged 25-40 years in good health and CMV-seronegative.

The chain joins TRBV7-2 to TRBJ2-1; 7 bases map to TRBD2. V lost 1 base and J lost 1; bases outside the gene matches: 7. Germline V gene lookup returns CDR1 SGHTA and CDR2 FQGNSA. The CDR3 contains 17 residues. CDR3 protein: CASSLVGGSPSYNEQFF. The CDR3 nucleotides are TGTGCCAGCAGCTTAGTAGGCGGGAGTCCTTCCTACAATGAGCAGTTCTTC.

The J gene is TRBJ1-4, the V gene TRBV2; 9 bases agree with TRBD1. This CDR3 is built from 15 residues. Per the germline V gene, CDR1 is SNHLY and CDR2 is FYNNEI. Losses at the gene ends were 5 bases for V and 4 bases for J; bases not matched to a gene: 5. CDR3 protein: CASSREGQGNEKLFF. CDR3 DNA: TGTGCCAGCAGTAGGGAGGGACAGGGTAATGAAAAACTGTTTTTT.

The CDR3 here is CASSGIVPGQGNSPLHF. The CDR3 bases are TGTGCCAGCAGTGGGATCGTACCGGGACAGGGTAATTCACCCCTCCACTTT. The J gene is TRBJ1-6, the V gene TRBV6-1; 9 positions agree with TRBD1. The CDR3 sequence is 17 residues long. Per the germline V gene, CDR1 is MNHNS and CDR2 is SASEGT. The trim removed 4 bases at V and 6 bases at J, leaving 10 bases unmatched.

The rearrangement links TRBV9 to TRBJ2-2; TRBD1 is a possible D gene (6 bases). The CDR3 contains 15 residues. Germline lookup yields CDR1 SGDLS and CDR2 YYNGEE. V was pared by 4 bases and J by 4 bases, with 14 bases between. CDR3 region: CASSPLDRRTGELFF. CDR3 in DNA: TGTGCCAGCAGCCCCCTGGACAGACGCACCGGGGAGCTGTTTTTT.

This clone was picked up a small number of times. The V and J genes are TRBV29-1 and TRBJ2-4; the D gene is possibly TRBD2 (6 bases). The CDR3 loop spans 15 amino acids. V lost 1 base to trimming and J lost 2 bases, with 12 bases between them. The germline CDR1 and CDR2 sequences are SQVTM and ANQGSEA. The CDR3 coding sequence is TGCAGCGTTGAAGCTCGGGAGTCTTCCAAAAACATTCAGTACTTC. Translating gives CSVEARESSKNIQYF.

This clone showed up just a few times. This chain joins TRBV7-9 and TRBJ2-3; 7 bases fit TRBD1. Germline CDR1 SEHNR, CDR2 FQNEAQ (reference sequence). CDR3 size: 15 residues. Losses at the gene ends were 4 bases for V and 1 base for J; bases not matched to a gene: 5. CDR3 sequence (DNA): TGTGCCAGCAGCTCACGAGGGGGCGGCACAGATACGCAGTATTTT. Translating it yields CASSSRGGGTDTQYF. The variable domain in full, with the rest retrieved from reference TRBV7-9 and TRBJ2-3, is DTGVSQNPRHKITKRGQNVTFRCDPISEHNRLYWYRQTLGQGPEFLTYFQNEAQLEKSRLLSDRFSAERPKGSFSTLEIQRTEQGDSAMYLCASSSRGGGTDTQYFGPGTRLTVL.

CDR3 in DNA: TGTGCCAGTAGTCGGGGGGGGACTGCTAGCAATCAGCCCCAGCATTTT. Translated, it gives CASSRGGTASNQPQHF. The J gene is TRBJ1-5, the V gene TRBV19, with D maybe TRBD1 (5 bases). CDR1 is LNHDA, CDR2 SQIVND, per germline (reference sequence). CDR3 length equals 16 residues. V was shortened by 5 bases and J by 0 bases, with 14 bases between the two germline ends. Full variable domain (rest looked up from reference TRBV19 and TRBJ1-5): DGGITQSPKYLFRKEGQNVTLSCEQNLNHDAMYWYRQDPGQGLRLIYYSQIVNDFQKGDIAEGYSVSREKKESFPLTVTSAQKNPTAFYLCASSRGGTASNQPQHFGDGTRLSIL.

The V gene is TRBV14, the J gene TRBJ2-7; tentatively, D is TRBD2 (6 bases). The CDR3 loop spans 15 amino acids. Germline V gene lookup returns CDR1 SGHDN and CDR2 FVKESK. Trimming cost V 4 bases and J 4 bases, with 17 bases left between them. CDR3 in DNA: TGTGCCAGCAGCCGGAGGGGAGAAGTGGATTACGAGCAGTACTTC. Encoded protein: CASSRRGEVDYEQYF.

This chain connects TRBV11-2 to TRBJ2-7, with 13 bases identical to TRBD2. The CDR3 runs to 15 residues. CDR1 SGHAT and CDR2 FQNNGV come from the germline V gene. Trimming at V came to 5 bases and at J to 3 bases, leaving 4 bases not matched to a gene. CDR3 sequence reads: CASSTWTSGSYEQYF. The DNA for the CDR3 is TGTGCCAGCAGCACGTGGACTAGCGGGAGCTACGAGCAGTACTTC.

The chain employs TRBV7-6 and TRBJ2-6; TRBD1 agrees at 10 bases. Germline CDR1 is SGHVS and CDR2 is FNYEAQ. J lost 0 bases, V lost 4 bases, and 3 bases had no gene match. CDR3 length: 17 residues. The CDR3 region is CASSSGTGDSGANVLTF. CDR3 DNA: TGTGCCAGCAGCTCCGGGACAGGGGACTCTGGGGCCAACGTCCTGACTTTC.